This TCR beta chain was recovered during a study of blood T cells in healthy people across ages. Germline CDR1 and CDR2: SGHAT and FQNNGV. The length of the CDR3 is 16 residues. Deletions cut 4 bases from V and 2 bases from J, with 12 bases between. A sample-barcoded 5' primer and a J-beta primer mix were used in a second PCR of roughly 7 to 11 cycles. Via MiXCR, TCRdb re-called the 5' RACE reads, giving one row per CDR3 protein. The sample includes some 1,800,000 distinct CDR3 sequences, more than 35% of them seen just once. The chain carries TRBV11-2 and TRBJ2-6; D not resolved. The source material was blood. This clonotype originated in a human donor in good health. CDR3 in DNA: TGTGCCAGCAGCTCATATGGTGGTGCTGGGGCCAACGTCCTGACTTTC. Protein product: CASSSYGGAGANVLTF.